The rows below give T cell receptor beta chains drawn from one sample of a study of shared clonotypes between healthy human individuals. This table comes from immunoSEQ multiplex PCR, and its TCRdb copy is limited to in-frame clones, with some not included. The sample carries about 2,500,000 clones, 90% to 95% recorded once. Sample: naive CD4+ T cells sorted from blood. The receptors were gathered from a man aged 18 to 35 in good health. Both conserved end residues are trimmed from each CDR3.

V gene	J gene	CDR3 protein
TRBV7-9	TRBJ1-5	ASSLLGAEQPQH
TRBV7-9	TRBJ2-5	ASSLAGAGQTQY
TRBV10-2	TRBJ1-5	ASSWSGRAGNQPQH
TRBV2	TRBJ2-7	ASSYTGTSHYEQY
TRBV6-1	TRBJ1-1	ASKGQGMNTEAF
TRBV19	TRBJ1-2	ASSISGGDYGYT
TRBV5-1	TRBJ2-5	ASSLAMGFQETQY
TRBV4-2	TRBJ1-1	ASSQPPDRGTEAF
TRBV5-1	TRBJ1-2	ASSLGEAYGYT
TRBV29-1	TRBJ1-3	SAQVSYMGGNSGNTIY
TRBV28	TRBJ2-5	ASKTSPQETQY
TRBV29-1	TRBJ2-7	SARDSYEQY
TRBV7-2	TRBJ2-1	ASREEMNEQF
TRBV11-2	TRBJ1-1	ASSLDQGVKGEAF
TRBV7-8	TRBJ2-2	ASWGAGELF
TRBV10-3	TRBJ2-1	AISESTGTNEQF
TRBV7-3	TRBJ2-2	ASSLERQAGELF
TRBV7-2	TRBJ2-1	ASSLPTGVDEQF
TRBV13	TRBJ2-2	ASSSSGWGGPTGELF
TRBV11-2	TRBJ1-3	ASSPVSGNTIY
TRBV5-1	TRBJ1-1	ASKLTGVNTEAF
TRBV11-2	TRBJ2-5	ASSLDGTGVLETQY
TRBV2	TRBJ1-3	ASRLQVGNTIY
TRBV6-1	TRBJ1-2	ASSESDSLLYGYT
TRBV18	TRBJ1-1	ASSPPPGLRNTEAF
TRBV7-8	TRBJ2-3	ASSFSGGSTDTQY
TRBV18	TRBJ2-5	ASSPRQEETQY
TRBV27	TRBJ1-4	ASSFRWDEKLF
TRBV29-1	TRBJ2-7	SAGRQGGEQY
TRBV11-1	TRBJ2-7	ASRSDRGYEQY
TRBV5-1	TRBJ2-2	ASSLAVREHTGELF
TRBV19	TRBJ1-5	ASSIVQGPNQPQH
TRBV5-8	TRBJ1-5	ASSVVSGGFQPQH
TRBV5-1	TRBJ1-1	ASSFDGVNTEAF
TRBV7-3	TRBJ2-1	ASSLTPFSSYNEQF
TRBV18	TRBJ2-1	ASSVGGNNEQF
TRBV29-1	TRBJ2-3	SVERGRADTQY
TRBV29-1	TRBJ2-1	SVDRLAGGYNEQF
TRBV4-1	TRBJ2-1	ASSSPAPSRIYNEQF
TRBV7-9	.	ASSPGGHEQY